This TCR beta chain was sequenced in a study of OX40 agonist ivuxolimab in advanced cancers. Regarding the research as a whole: Ivuxolimab was a fully human IgG2 agonistic monoclonal antibody targeting the costimulatory receptor OX40 (CD134). Intravenous ivuxolimab was administered to patients every 2 weeks at six dose levels: 0.01, 0.1, 0.3, 1.5, 3 and 10 mg/kg. Among the 50 to 55 dose-escalation patients, 19 had hepatocellular carcinoma, some 15 melanoma, 9 renal cell carcinoma and 9 head and neck cancer. A male proportion of roughly 80% and a mean age of about 60 years, ranging from roughly 23 to 79, were recorded for the dose-escalation cohort. Patients were allowed to have had prior anti-PD-1, anti-PD-L1 or anti-CTLA-4 therapy, and 40% to 45% of the dose-escalation patients had been treated with checkpoint inhibitors. Partial responses occurred in three dose-escalation patients: two with cutaneous melanoma and one with hepatocellular carcinoma. Peripheral TCRbeta sequencing aimed to test whether ivuxolimab altered TCR sequence diversity and caused clonal T-cell expansion. The paper describes the monotherapy dose-escalation part (N = 52 patients) of the phase I trial of ivuxolimab. On the study overall, not on this receptor specifically: Low levels of normalized T-cell clonal expansion were also seen in some patients who did not respond. The antigen specificity of the clonally expanded peripheral T cells was not determined. After ivuxolimab, more expanded clones were found on average in CD8+ T cells than in CD4+ T cells. Partial responders in the 0.1-3.0 mg/kg groups had among the lowest normalized peripheral clonal expansion, especially among CD8+ T cells. At doses of 0.1 to 3.0 mg/kg, clonal expansion of both CD4+ and CD8+ blood T cells was observed from baseline to week 6.

Trimming removed 5 bases from V and 3 bases from J, leaving 17 bases between the germline ends. The germline V gene supplies CDR1 SGHTA and CDR2 FQGNSA. From cysteine to phenylalanine, the CDR3 is 15 amino acids long. The sequence is cut down to CDR3 DNA, 45 bases in frame from base 1. To sequence the TCRbeta CDR3 region, genomic DNA was isolated from the sorted cells. TCRbeta CDR3 regions were sequenced using the immunoSEQ Assay. TCRdb limited this immuneACCESS table to in-frame rearrangements with V and J called. A share of clones is missing; checked studies link under half to unresolved V genes, and the rest is unexplained. For this sample there are some 97,000 clones; around 93% appear just once. The top ten clonotypes cover 0.54% of the sample. In this sample, this clone turned up a few times. Its specific antigen is unknown. No per-base quality is available; no much larger clone lies one base away.

Patients with autoimmune disease history or receiving systemic immunosuppression were excluded from the trial. Peripheral blood for TCR sequencing was collected from all dose cohorts at baseline, on cycle 4 day 1, and on cycle 7 day 1. Samples came from an open-label, multicenter, first-in-human phase I dose-escalation trial of ivuxolimab. Adults with locally advanced or metastatic melanoma, renal cell, hepatocellular, or head and neck squamous cell carcinoma were enrolled in the trial. Before TCR sequencing, CD4+ T cells and CD8+ T cells were sorted from peripheral blood as separate populations. The rearranged segments are TRBV7-2 and TRBJ2-7, and TRBD2 may be the D gene, going by 7 matching bases. The TCR comes from an adult with an advanced solid tumor such as melanoma, head and neck, liver or kidney cancer. The sample here was CD4+ or CD8+ T cells sorted from blood, taken in a trial of the OX40 agonist ivuxolimab. CDR3 reads: CASSPQGGAFYEQYF. The DNA reads TGTGCCAGCAGCCCACAGGGAGGGGCGTTCTACGAGCAGTACTTC.